This T cell receptor (beta chain) is drawn from a study of T-cell memory formation after mild COVID-19. Study-wide results and limits: Cross-reactive memory apparently joined, as some responding clones appeared in pre-infection memory.

From 5'RACE with constant-segment primers came TCR alpha and TCR beta cDNA libraries that carried sample barcodes and UMIs. In TCRdb, the 5' RACE reads were re-called with MiXCR into one record per CDR3 protein. The sample includes about 110,000 distinct CDR3 sequences, over 15% of them seen just once. Worth noting for this clonotype: Antigen: not known.

V was trimmed by 4 bases and J by 11 bases, leaving 13 bases between them. The CDR3 consists of 12 residues. Germline loops: CDR1 SGHDN, CDR2 FVKESK. Sample: PBMCs or a T cell subset sorted from them (not recorded which). The clonotype comes from a man aged 18-30 years who had mild COVID-19 (a few samples of this study predate the infection). Cell type and time point are not known. J is TRBJ2-3 and V is TRBV14, with D tentatively TRBD2 (5 bases). The CDR3 nucleotides read TGTGCCAGCAGCCCGGGGTCTTTGGGGCAGTATTTT. It is translated as CASSPGSLGQYF.